The 30 T cell receptor beta chains in this list originate from one sample, sequenced in a study of T cell clones after liver transplantation. Clones were sequenced by immunoSEQ multiplex PCR, and TCRdb holds only the in-frame ones, with some missing. The top ten clones hold roughly a third of a sample with about 20,000 clones, about 77% of them seen once. The starting material was CD8+ T cells from blood, obtained more than 53 months after liver transplant. These receptors were taken from a human patient who received a liver transplant. Some T cells may possibly be graft donor cells.

The rearrangement joins TRBV11-2 to TRBJ1-5; D may be TRBD1 (5 bases). From germline, CDR1 is SGHAT and CDR2 FQNNGV. This CDR3 is built from 15 residues. Trimming took off 0 bases at V and 4 bases at J, with 10 bases between the two ends. CDR3 in DNA: TGTGCCAGCAGCTTAGATGGGGGGTGGAATCAGCCCCAGCATTTT. Protein product: CASSLDGGWNQPQHF. Full variable domain (remainder filled in from reference TRBV11-2 and TRBJ1-5): EAGVAQSPRYKIIEKRQSVAFWCNPISGHATLYWYQQILGQGPKLLIQFQNNGVVDDSQLPKDRFSAERLKGVDSTLKIQPAKLEDSAVYLCASSLDGGWNQPQHFGDGTRLSIL.

This clone appeared a single time. This chain connects TRBV5-4 to TRBJ2-7, with D hard to call. CDR1 and CDR2 (germline): SGHNT, YYREEE (reference sequence). V was trimmed by 0 bases and J by 1 base, leaving 5 bases between them. The CDR3 has 13 amino acids. Here the CDR3 DNA reads TGTGCCAGCAGCTTGGAAGGATCCTACGAGCAGTACTTC. Its protein product is CASSLEGSYEQYF. Full variable domain (outside the CDR3, taken from reference TRBV5-4 and TRBJ2-7): ETGVTQSPTHLIKTRGQQVTLRCSSQSGHNTVSWYQQALGQGPQFIFQYYREEENGRGNFPPRFSGLQFPNYSSELNVNALELDDSALYLCASSLEGSYEQYFGPGTRLTVT.

The chain combines TRBV4-1 with TRBJ1-2; maybe TRBD1 (5 bases). Deletions cut 2 bases from V and 4 bases from J, with 14 bases between. Germline assignment: CDR1 MGHRA and CDR2 YSYEKL. This CDR3 region has 15 residues. The CDR3: CASSQLREAGYGYTF. The CDR3 nucleotides are TGCGCCAGCAGCCAACTCAGGGAAGCGGGCTATGGCTACACCTTC.

The chain has TRBV11-2 and TRBJ2-7, with 10 positions matching TRBD2. Unmatched junction bases numbered 1, after V lost 2 bases and J lost 3 bases. This CDR3 comprises 14 residues. Germline CDR1 reads SGHAT; CDR2 reads FQNNGV. CDR3 nucleotide sequence: TGTGCCAGCAGCTTAAGCGGGGGGGTCTACGAGCAGTACTTC. Amino acid sequence: CASSLSGGVYEQYF.

V usage is TRBV4-1 and J usage is TRBJ2-3, with a tentative D call TRBD1 (6 bases). CDR1 and CDR2 (germline): MGHRA, YSYEKL. The CDR3 covers 15 residues. Trimming cost V 3 bases and J 2 bases, with 12 bases left between them. The CDR3 is CASSQAGQYTDTQYF. In DNA, the CDR3 is TGCGCCAGCAGCCAGGCTGGACAGTACACAGATACGCAGTATTTT.

The CDR3 loop reads CPGRNLRKRTNRANVLTF. CDR3 DNA sequence: TGTCCTGGGAGGAATTTGCGAAAGCGAACAAATCGGGCCAACGTCCTGACTTTC. The chain has TRBV22-1 and TRBJ2-6; the table gives TRBD2 as D, unverified against the DNA. TRBV22-1 is annotated as a pseudogene. CDR3 length: 18 amino acids.

The chain uses TRBV23-1 and TRBJ2-2; D is possibly TRBD2 (5 bases). TRBV23-1 qualifies as an ORF whose function is uncertain. Trimming took 0 bases from V and 5 from J, leaving 10 bases between them. CDR3 length equals 15 residues. The CDR3 bases are TGCGCCAGCAGTCAATCGCGGGCTAATACCGGGGAGCTGTTTTTT. This encodes CASSQSRANTGELFF.

This clone was seen a handful of times. V gene TRBV27 combines with J gene TRBJ2-3; 10 bases are a match to TRBD2. The CDR3 consists of 16 residues. Germline loops: CDR1 MNHEY, CDR2 SMNVEV (reference sequence). V dropped 0 bases and J dropped 5; count of bases not matched to a gene: 5. The CDR3 DNA sequence: TGTGCCAGCAGTTTATCGTTCGCTAGCGGGGGAGATACGCAGTATTTT. It codes for CASSLSFASGGDTQYF.

The rearrangement uses TRBV15 and TRBJ2-1, with a tentative D call TRBD1 (5 bases). The CDR3 length is 16 residues. Germline V gene lookup returns CDR1 LNHNV and CDR2 YYDKDF (reference sequence). V was pared by 0 bases and J by 4 bases, with 13 bases between. CDR3 region: CATSRDGPRQYNEQFF. DNA for the CDR3: TGTGCCACCAGCAGAGATGGCCCCCGACAGTACAATGAGCAGTTCTTC.

This clone is deemed large. The chain carries TRBV28 and TRBJ1-6; no clear D. The germline V gene has CDR1 MDHEN and CDR2 SYDVKM. The germline V and J ends were trimmed by 3 bases and 0 bases, with 9 bases remaining between them. The CDR3 is 16 amino acids. CDR3 amino acids: CASSFEALSYNSPLHF. CDR3 DNA: TGTGCCAGCAGTTTTGAGGCCCTCTCCTATAATTCACCCCTCCACTTT.

The rearrangement joins TRBV6-6 to TRBJ1-2; D unclear. The V gene's germline CDR1 is MNHNY and CDR2 SVGAGI (reference sequence). V lost 5 bases and J 6 bases, leaving 10 bases between the germline ends. This CDR3 is built from 12 residues. In DNA, the CDR3 is TGTGCCAGCAGTCCGCGGCCGGATGGCTACACCTTC. This encodes CASSPRPDGYTF.

This chain joins TRBV9 and TRBJ2-1; TRBD1 matches 10 bases. Trimming cost V 4 bases and J 5 bases; bases outside gene matches: 6. The germline V gene has CDR1 SGDLS and CDR2 YYNGEE. The length of the CDR3 is 15 residues. DNA of the CDR3: TGTGCCAGCAGCACTAGACAGGGGGCAAACAATGAGCAGTTCTTC. It codes for CASSTRQGANNEQFF.

V and J are TRBV27 and TRBJ1-1; no firm D call. The CDR3 is 15 amino acids. Per the germline V gene, CDR1 is MNHEY and CDR2 is SMNVEV (reference sequence). V dropped 6 bases and J dropped 2 bases, with 16 bases sitting between them. CDR3 loop: CASSLLGGVNTEAFF. DNA for the CDR3: TGTGCCAGCAGCCTACTCGGCGGGGTTAACACTGAAGCTTTCTTT.

The V and J genes are TRBV9 and TRBJ2-2; TRBD2 matches at 8 bases. This CDR3 contains 16 residues. Germline V gene data show CDR1 as SGDLS and CDR2 as YYNGEE. Germline trimming cut 3 bases from V and 3 bases from J; bases unmatched to any gene: 7. In DNA form, the CDR3 reads TGTGCCAGCAGCGCCCTTAGCGGGGAGCACACCGGGGAGCTGTTTTTT. Residues: CASSALSGEHTGELFF.

The chain is built from TRBV9 and TRBJ2-3; D is unresolved. V lost 4 bases to trimming and J lost 2 bases, with 5 bases between them. The germline V gene has CDR1 SGDLS and CDR2 YYNGEE. The length of the CDR3 is 12 residues. The CDR3 nucleotides read TGTGCCAGCAGCAGTCTCACAGATACGCAGTATTTT. This translates into CASSSLTDTQYF.

The rearrangement links TRBV7-9 to TRBJ1-2, with no clear D. CDR1 is SEHNR and CDR2 is FQNEAQ in the germline V gene (reference sequence). The length of the CDR3 is 13 residues. The V gene lost 7 bases and the J gene lost 0 bases, with 9 bases spanning the gap. The CDR3 DNA is TGTGCCAGCACGGCGGATACTAACTATGGCTACACCTTC. Translation gives CASTADTNYGYTF.

This chain joins TRBV27 and TRBJ1-2, with D hard to call. Germline V gene data show CDR1 as MNHEY and CDR2 as SMNVEV (reference sequence). The CDR3 sequence is 14 residues long. V was shortened by 5 bases and J by 6 bases, with 16 bases between the two germline ends. The CDR3 DNA reads as TGTGCCAGCAGTCTTTACTCGGGTAGGGATGGCTACACCTTC. It codes for CASSLYSGRDGYTF.

This clone has only one observation. The chain is built from TRBV6-5 and TRBJ2-3, with TRBD2 identical over 10 bases. The CDR3 spans 15 residues. Germline CDR1 MNHEY, CDR2 SVGAGI. J gave up 2 bases and V 7 bases, and 6 bases lay outside the gene matches. As DNA, the CDR3 is TGTGCCAGCATGCCTAGCGGGGGTCCCACAGATACGCAGTATTTT. It yields the protein CASMPSGGPTDTQYF.

The chain is built from TRBV11-3 and TRBJ1-6; D possibly corresponds to TRBD1 (5 bases). V was trimmed by 5 bases and J by 10 bases, leaving 12 bases between them. There are 13 residues in the CDR3. In germline, CDR1 is SGHNT, CDR2 YENEEA. The CDR3 region has the DNA TGTGCCAGCAGCCCAGACAGCGTCTCACCCCTCCACTTT. Translation: CASSPDSVSPLHF.

V usage is TRBV29-1 and J usage is TRBJ2-5; 10 bases fit TRBD2. Trimming removed 7 bases from V and 5 bases from J; junction bases left unmatched: 7. This CDR3 contains 13 residues. Germline loops: CDR1 SQVTM, CDR2 ANQGSEA. The CDR3 loop is CSAELAGHETQYF. DNA of the CDR3: TGCAGCGCAGAACTAGCGGGGCATGAGACCCAGTACTTC. Drawing the rest from reference TRBV29-1 and TRBJ2-5, the complete variable domain is SAVISQKPSRDICQRGTSLTIQCQVDSQVTMMFWYRQQPGQSLTLIATANQGSEATYESGFVIDKFPISRPNLTFSTLTVSNMSPEDSSIYLCSAELAGHETQYFGPGTRLLVL.

This chain connects TRBV29-1 to TRBJ2-7, with D perhaps TRBD1 (6 bases). The CDR3 has 11 residues. The germline CDR1 and CDR2 sequences are SQVTM and ANQGSEA. V lost 6 bases and J lost 6, with 12 bases in between. The CDR3 loop is CSVYRVTEQYF. Here the CDR3 DNA reads TGCAGCGTGTACAGGGTCACCGAGCAGTACTTC.

V usage is TRBV7-9 and J usage is TRBJ2-1; D not certain. This CDR3 has 13 amino acids. The V gene lost 1 base and the J gene lost 7 bases, with 8 bases spanning the gap. The germline V gene encodes CDR1 SEHNR and CDR2 FQNEAQ (reference sequence). The CDR3 here is CASSLELINEQFF. The CDR3 coding sequence is TGTGCCAGCAGCTTAGAGCTGATAAATGAGCAGTTCTTC.

This chain links TRBV28 with TRBJ2-7, with D perhaps TRBD1 (5 bases). Trimming took 6 bases from V and 3 from J, leaving 15 bases between them. This CDR3 comprises 14 residues. CDR1 is MDHEN and CDR2 is SYDVKM in the germline V gene. The DNA of the CDR3 is TGTGCCAGCAGCCCCACAGGTACACTCTACGAGCAGTACTTC. This translates into CASSPTGTLYEQYF.

In regard to this clone: With a much larger clone just one base away, this may be a read error. Other DNA variants within this sample encode the same CDR3. This sequence joins TRBV7-9 and TRBJ1-6, with 12 bases matching TRBD1. The germline gives CDR1 SEHNR, CDR2 FQNEAQ (reference sequence). The CDR3 has 15 residues. This CDR3 reads CASSGGQGAASPLHF. DNA of the CDR3: TGCGCCAGCAGCGGGGGACAGGGGGCTGCATCACCCCTCCACTTT.

The chain combines TRBV19 with TRBJ1-5; a weak D match, TRBD1 (6 bases). CDR1 is LNHDA, CDR2 SQIVND, per germline (reference sequence). The CDR3 covers 13 residues. With 8 bases removed from V and 4 bases from J, the gap between germline ends came to 12 bases. CDR3 sequence (DNA): TGTGCCAGTGCTGCAGGGGAGAATCAGCCCCAGCATTTT. It specifies CASAAGENQPQHF.

The rearrangement links TRBV10-3 to TRBJ1-2; D not resolved. CDR1 and CDR2 (germline): ENHRY, SYGVKD. The CDR3 contains 14 residues. V lost 3 bases and J lost 1, with 9 bases in between. The DNA of the CDR3 is TGTGCCATCAGTGATGTGGGCCTTAACTATGGCTACACCTTC. Amino acid sequence: CAISDVGLNYGYTF.

V usage is TRBV5-8 and J usage is TRBJ2-7; D unresolved. CDR3 length: 13 amino acids. From germline, CDR1 is SGHTS and CDR2 YDEGEE. Trimming removed 2 bases from V and 3 bases from J, with 9 bases in between. The CDR3 DNA is TGTGCCAGCAGCTTCTCAGAGAGCTACGAGCAGTACTTC. Translated, it gives CASSFSESYEQYF.

The chain links TRBV4-2 to TRBJ1-5; the D is unclear. The CDR3 has 15 residues. V was clipped by 0 bases and J by 3 bases, with 9 bases between them. The germline V gene has CDR1 LGHNA and CDR2 YNFKEQ. The CDR3 loop reads CASSQEGRNNQPQHF. The DNA for the CDR3 is TGTGCCAGCAGCCAAGAGGGGAGAAACAATCAGCCCCAGCATTTT.

The chain employs TRBV19 and TRBJ1-1; D may be TRBD1 (5 bases). The CDR3 is 14 residues long. Germline CDR1 and CDR2: LNHDA and SQIVND (reference sequence). Trimming removed 1 base from V and 2 bases from J, with 8 bases in between. In DNA, the CDR3 is TGTGCCAGTAGTATAGGTCAGGGAAACACTGAAGCTTTCTTT. This sequence encodes CASSIGQGNTEAFF.

This sequence joins TRBV27 and TRBJ2-1; TRBD1 matches at 7 bases. V gave up 4 bases and J gave up 4 bases; unmatched junction bases: 7. CDR3 length: 15 amino acids. Germline lookup yields CDR1 MNHEY and CDR2 SMNVEV (reference sequence). The CDR3 coding sequence is TGTGCCAGCAGTTGGGGGACAGATGTGTACAATGAGCAGTTCTTC. It yields the protein CASSWGTDVYNEQFF.